Listed below are T cell receptor beta chains from one sample, sequenced in a study of blood T cells in healthy people across ages. MiXCR, run by TCRdb on the 5' RACE reads, gives a single entry per CDR3 protein. The sample holds 980,000 or so distinct CDR3 sequences; around 48% are singletons and the top ten take roughly an eighth. Input material: blood. The receptors originated from a man aged 25 to 40 in good health. Each CDR3 is given with its conserved first and last residue. The D gene is left open where the match is weak. Size is stated for part of the rows, as once, few or many counts, or as a class when the clone is expanded.

d_gene	v_gene	abundance	j_gene	CDR3aa	CDR3nt
NA	TRBV21-1	NA	TRBJ2-1	CASSKKRKGGEQFF	TGTGCCAGCAGCAAGAAGCGAAAAGGGGGTGAGCAGTTCTTC
NA	TRBV4-1	NA	TRBJ2-1	CASSQETYGVSYNEQFF	TGCGCCAGCAGCCAAGAAACCTACGGGGTCTCCTACAATGAGCAGTTCTTC
NA	TRBV29-1	many	TRBJ2-3	CSVERPLARTDTQYF	TGCAGCGTTGAACGGCCCCTAGCTCGCACAGATACGCAGTATTTT
TRBD2	TRBV6-4	NA	TRBJ2-1	CASRASGGADYNEQFF	TGTGCCAGCAGAGCTTCCGGGGGGGCTGACTACAATGAGCAGTTCTTC
TRBD2	TRBV27	NA	TRBJ2-7	CASSSKPGTSGSYEQYF	TGTGCCAGCAGTTCGAAACCTGGGACTAGCGGCTCCTACGAGCAGTACTTC
NA	TRBV7-2	NA	TRBJ2-5	CASSPGRADETQYF	TGTGCCAGCAGCCCCGGCAGGGCTGATGAGACCCAGTACTTC
TRBD1	TRBV15	few	TRBJ2-3	CATSFWDRDTDTQYF	TGTGCCACCAGTTTCTGGGACAGGGACACAGATACGCAGTATTTT
NA	TRBV12-3/TRBV12-4	NA	TRBJ2-7	CASSFSQGFYEQYF	TGTGCCAGCAGTTTTAGTCAGGGATTTTACGAGCAGTACTTC
NA	TRBV6-2/TRBV6-3	NA	TRBJ1-1	CASSYGGLDTEAFF	TGTGCCAGCAGTTACGGGGGGTTGGACACTGAAGCTTTCTTT
TRBD1	TRBV29-1	NA	TRBJ2-7	CSAWGQESYEQYF	TGCAGCGCCTGGGGACAGGAATCCTACGAGCAGTACTTC
NA	TRBV7-6	few	TRBJ2-1	CASTPTYNEQFF	TGTGCCAGCACCCCCACCTACAATGAGCAGTTCTTC
NA	TRBV12-3/TRBV12-4	NA	TRBJ1-2	CASSLIDSGYTF	TGTGCCAGCAGCCTCATTGACTCTGGCTACACCTTC
NA	TRBV20-1	NA	TRBJ2-6	CSALVAGQPSSGANVLTF	TGCAGTGCCCTGGTCGCGGGCCAGCCTAGCTCTGGGGCCAACGTCCTGACTTTC
NA	TRBV3-1	few	TRBJ2-1	CASSQSNNEQFF	TGCGCCAGCAGCCAATCCAACAATGAGCAGTTCTTC
TRBD2	TRBV28	NA	TRBJ2-1	CASSLERGPGNERFF	TGTGCCAGCAGTTTAGAGCGGGGTCCGGGCAATGAGCGGTTCTTC
NA	TRBV27	NA	TRBJ1-1	CASSLWSGWEAFF	TGTGCCAGCAGTTTATGGTCAGGTTGGGAAGCTTTCTTT
NA	TRBV20-1	once	TRBJ2-7	CSASDQGGRRSYEQYF	TGCAGTGCTAGCGATCAAGGGGGAAGACGCTCCTACGAGCAGTACTTC
NA	TRBV7-9	few	TRBJ2-5	CASSSSVQETQYF	TGTGCCAGCAGCTCTAGCGTACAAGAGACCCAGTACTTC
TRBD1	TRBV12-3/TRBV12-4	once	TRBJ2-4	CASTPGTVKNIQYF	TGTGCCAGCACTCCCGGGACAGTCAAAAACATTCAGTACTTC
TRBD1	TRBV6-5	NA	TRBJ1-4	CASSYDRVTNEKLFF	TGTGCCAGCAGTTATGACAGGGTCACTAATGAAAAACTGTTTTTT
NA	TRBV12-3/TRBV12-4	few	TRBJ1-2	CASKTGSSGYTF	TGTGCCAGCAAAACAGGTTCTTCTGGCTACACCTTC
NA	TRBV28	NA	TRBJ1-6	CASSGTLYGGSPLHF	TGTGCCAGCAGTGGGACCCTCTACGGGGGTTCACCCCTCCACTTT
NA	TRBV12-3/TRBV12-4	NA	TRBJ2-5	CASRDSLQQETQYF	TGTGCCAGCAGGGATAGCCTGCAACAAGAGACCCAGTACTTC
NA	TRBV6-1	NA	TRBJ1-3	CASSGTHGNTIYF	TGTGCCAGCTCCGGGACTCATGGAAACACCATATATTTT
NA	TRBV24-1	NA	TRBJ1-1	CATSESRSNTEAFF	TGTGCCACCAGTGAGTCCAGGTCGAACACTGAAGCTTTCTTT
NA	TRBV7-9	NA	TRBJ2-1	CASSLAHGQLYNEQFF	TGTGCCAGCAGCTTAGCGCACGGACAATTATACAATGAGCAGTTCTTC
NA	TRBV28	NA	TRBJ2-3	CASSSGDYTDTQYF	TGTGCCAGCAGTTCGGGAGATTACACAGATACGCAGTATTTT
NA	TRBV5-4	NA	TRBJ1-2	CASSLGQVVLGGYTF	TGTGCCAGCAGCTTGGGGCAGGTTGTATTAGGTGGCTACACCTTC
NA	TRBV4-3	once	TRBJ2-3	CASSPGTTRGVDTQYF	TGCGCCAGCAGCCCAGGGACAACCCGCGGGGTAGATACGCAGTATTTT
NA	TRBV27	NA	TRBJ2-5	CASRAPKGETQYF	TGTGCCAGTAGGGCCCCCAAAGGGGAGACCCAGTACTTC
TRBD1	TRBV6-2/TRBV6-3	NA	TRBJ2-1	CASSITGAEPYEQFF	TGTGCCAGCAGTATTACAGGGGCGGAACCCTACGAGCAGTTCTTC
TRBD2	TRBV7-2	few	TRBJ2-7	CASSSSSGYEQYF	TGTGCCAGCAGCAGTTCTAGCGGCTACGAGCAGTACTTC
NA	TRBV12-3/TRBV12-4	NA	TRBJ2-7	CASSFPGENEQYF	TGTGCCAGCAGTTTCCCAGGAGAGAACGAGCAGTACTTC
TRBD1	TRBV7-9	NA	TRBJ2-7	CASDPDRKDEQYF	TGTGCCAGCGACCCGGACAGGAAAGACGAGCAGTACTTC
TRBD2	TRBV11-2	NA	TRBJ2-7	CASSSRAGTRVYEQYF	TGTGCCAGCAGCTCCCGGGCCGGGACTAGAGTCTACGAGCAGTACTTC
NA	TRBV10-3	NA	TRBJ2-1	CAISQNRDYNEQFF	TGTGCCATCAGTCAGAACAGGGATTACAATGAGCAGTTCTTC
NA	TRBV5-1	few	TRBJ2-5	CASSRDSLGEAQYF	TGCGCCAGCAGCCGGGACAGTCTGGGGGAGGCCCAGTACTTC
TRBD2	TRBV20-1	few	TRBJ2-7	CSARAGVDEQYF	TGCAGTGCTAGGGCGGGGGTTGACGAGCAGTACTTC
TRBD1	TRBV3-1	few	TRBJ2-7	CASSQGTVEQYF	TGTGCCAGCAGCCAGGGGACAGTCGAGCAGTACTTC
NA	TRBV11-1	NA	TRBJ1-1	CASSLVRFSADQNTEAFF	TGTGCCAGCAGCTTAGTACGTTTTTCGGCAGATCAAAACACTGAAGCTTTCTTT
NA	TRBV12-5	NA	TRBJ1-1	CASGLRFVSQGTEAFF	TGTGCTAGTGGTTTGAGGTTTGTGAGCCAGGGCACTGAAGCTTTCTTT
NA	TRBV3-1	few	TRBJ2-1	CASSQEKNEQFF	TGTGCCAGCAGCCAAGAGAAAAATGAGCAGTTCTTC
NA	TRBV6-5	NA	TRBJ2-7	CASIATTSYEQYF	TGTGCCAGCATTGCGACTACTTCCTACGAGCAGTACTTC
NA	TRBV5-1	few	TRBJ2-5	CASSPGNTQETQYF	TGCGCCAGCAGTCCGGGAAATACTCAAGAGACCCAGTACTTC
TRBD2	TRBV10-3	NA	TRBJ2-3	CAVGGTNQDTQYF	TGTGCCGTCGGGGGGACTAATCAGGATACGCAGTATTTT
NA	TRBV5-1	NA	TRBJ1-3	CASTIDGNTIYF	TGCGCCAGCACGATTGACGGAAACACCATATATTTT
TRBD1	TRBV9	NA	TRBJ1-2	CASSVGTGAYYGYTF	TGTGCCAGCAGCGTAGGGACAGGCGCCTACTATGGCTACACCTTC
NA	TRBV6-1	NA	TRBJ1-1	CASSAGRLQEAFF	TGTGCCAGCAGTGCCGGCCGCCTACAGGAAGCTTTCTTT